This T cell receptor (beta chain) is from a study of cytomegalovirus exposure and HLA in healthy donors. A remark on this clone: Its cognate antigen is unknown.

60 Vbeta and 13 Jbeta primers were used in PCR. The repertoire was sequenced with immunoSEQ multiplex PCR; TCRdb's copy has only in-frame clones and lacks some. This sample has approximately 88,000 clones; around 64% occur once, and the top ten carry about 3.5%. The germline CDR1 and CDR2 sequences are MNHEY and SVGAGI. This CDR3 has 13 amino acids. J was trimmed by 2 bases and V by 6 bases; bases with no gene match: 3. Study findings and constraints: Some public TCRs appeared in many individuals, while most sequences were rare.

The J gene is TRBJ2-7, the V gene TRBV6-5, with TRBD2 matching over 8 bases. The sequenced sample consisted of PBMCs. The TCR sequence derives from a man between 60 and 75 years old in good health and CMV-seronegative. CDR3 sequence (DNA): TGTGCCAGCAGGGCGGGGGGAGCCTACGAGCAGTACTTC. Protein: CASRAGGAYEQYF.